This T cell receptor beta chain is from a study of cytomegalovirus exposure and HLA in healthy donors. Study observations and caveats: The study labeled 150 to 200 TCR beta chains cytomegalovirus-associated.

This clone was detected once. What it binds is not known. Separate from the approximately 700-subject first cohort was the approximately 110-subject validation cohort, to which the donors belonged. TCRdb's copy holds only in-frame clones and misses some; the assay was immunoSEQ multiplex PCR. The sample has around 120,000 clones; approximately 88% are singletons. The trim removed 2 bases at V and 8 bases at J, leaving 10 bases unmatched. Germline V gene sequence: CDR1 SGHTA, CDR2 FQGNSA. CDR3 length equals 15 residues. Sequencing used PBMCs. The chain is built from TRBV7-2 and TRBJ1-2, with 8 bases fitting TRBD1. This receptor was obtained from a man aged 18 to 29 in good health and CMV-seronegative. CDR3 sequence reads: CASSLRMTGAGGYTF. CDR3 bases: TGTGCCAGCAGCTTACGGATGACAGGGGCCGGGGGCTACACCTTC.